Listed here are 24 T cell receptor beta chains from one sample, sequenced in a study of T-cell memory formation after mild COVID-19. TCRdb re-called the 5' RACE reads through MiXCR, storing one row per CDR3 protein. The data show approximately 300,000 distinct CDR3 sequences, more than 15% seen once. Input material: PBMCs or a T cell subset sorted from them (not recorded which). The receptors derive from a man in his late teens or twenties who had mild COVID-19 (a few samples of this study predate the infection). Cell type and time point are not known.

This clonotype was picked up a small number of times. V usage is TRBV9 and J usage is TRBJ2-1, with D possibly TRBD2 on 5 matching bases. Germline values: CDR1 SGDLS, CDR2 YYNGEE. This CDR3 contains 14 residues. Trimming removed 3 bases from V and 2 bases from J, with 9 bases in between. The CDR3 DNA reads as TGTGCCAGCAGCGCCGACGGGGCCTACAATGAGCAGTTCTTC. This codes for CASSADGAYNEQFF.

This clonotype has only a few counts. CDR3 sequence (DNA): TGTGCCAGCTCACCACCGGACAGGGGAATCGGTAGTGGCTACACCTTC. It is translated as CASSPPDRGIGSGYTF. This sequence joins TRBV18 and TRBJ1-2; 9 positions agree with TRBD1. CDR3 length equals 16 residues. Germline V gives CDR1 KGHSH, CDR2 LQKENI. Trimming took 0 bases from V and 7 from J; bases not matched to a gene: 9.

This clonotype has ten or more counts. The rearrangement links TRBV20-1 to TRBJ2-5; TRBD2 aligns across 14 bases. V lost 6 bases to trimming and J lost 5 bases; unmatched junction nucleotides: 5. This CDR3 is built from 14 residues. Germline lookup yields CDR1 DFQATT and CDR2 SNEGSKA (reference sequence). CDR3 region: CSATSGGAGETQYF. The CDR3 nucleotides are TGCAGTGCGACTAGCGGGGGGGCAGGGGAGACCCAGTACTTC.

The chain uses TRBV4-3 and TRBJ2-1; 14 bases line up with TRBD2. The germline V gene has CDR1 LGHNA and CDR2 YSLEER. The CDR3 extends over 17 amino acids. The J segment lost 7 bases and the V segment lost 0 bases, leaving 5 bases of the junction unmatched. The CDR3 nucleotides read TGCGCCAGCAGCCAAGAGTACCGGACTAGCGGGGGGAATGAGCAGTTCTTC. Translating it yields CASSQEYRTSGGNEQFF.

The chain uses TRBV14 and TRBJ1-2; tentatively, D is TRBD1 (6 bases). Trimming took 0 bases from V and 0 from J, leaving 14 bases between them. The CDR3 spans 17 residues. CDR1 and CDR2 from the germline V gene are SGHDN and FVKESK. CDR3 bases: TGTGCCAGCAGCCAAGATCACCCGACAGGAGCTAACTATGGCTACACCTTC. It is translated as CASSQDHPTGANYGYTF.

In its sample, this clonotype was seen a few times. For the CDR3, the DNA is TGTGCCAGCAGCGTACAAGGGTGGCCCCAGCATTTT. Its translation: CASSVQGWPQHF. The rearrangement uses TRBV6-6 and TRBJ1-5; no clear D. This CDR3 contains 12 residues. V dropped 6 bases and J dropped 9 bases, with 12 bases sitting between them. Germline V gene data show CDR1 as MNHNY and CDR2 as SVGAGI (reference sequence).

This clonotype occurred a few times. The DNA of the CDR3 is TGCAGTGCCTCGGGGGTTCTCTCCAGCAATCAGCCCCAGCATTTT. Its translation: CSASGVLSSNQPQHF. V is TRBV20-1 and J is TRBJ1-5; TRBD1 is a possible D gene (5 bases). The V end was cut by 6 bases, the J end by 1 base, with 16 bases between. This CDR3 region has 15 residues. Germline V gene data show CDR1 as DFQATT and CDR2 as SNEGSKA (reference sequence).

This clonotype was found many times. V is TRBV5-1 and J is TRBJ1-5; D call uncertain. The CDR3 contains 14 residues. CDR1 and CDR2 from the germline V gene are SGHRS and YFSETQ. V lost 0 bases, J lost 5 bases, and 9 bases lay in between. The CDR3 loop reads CASSLDGIYQPQHF. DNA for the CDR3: TGCGCCAGCAGCTTGGACGGGATCTATCAGCCCCAGCATTTT. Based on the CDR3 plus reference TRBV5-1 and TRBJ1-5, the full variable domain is KAGVTQTPRYLIKTRGQQVTLSCSPISGHRSVSWYQQTPGQGLQFLFEYFSETQRNKGNFPGRFSGRQFSNSRSEMNVSTLELGDSALYLCASSLDGIYQPQHFGDGTRLSIL.

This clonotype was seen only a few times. The DNA of the CDR3 is TGCGCCAGCAGCCCTAGACAGGGATGGTACGAGCAGTACTTC. Its protein is CASSPRQGWYEQYF. The V and J genes are TRBV5-1 and TRBJ2-7; 7 bases match TRBD1. The ends lost 4 bases at V and 4 bases at J; junction bases unmatched: 8. The CDR3 sequence is 14 residues long. Germline CDR1 is SGHRS and CDR2 is YFSETQ.

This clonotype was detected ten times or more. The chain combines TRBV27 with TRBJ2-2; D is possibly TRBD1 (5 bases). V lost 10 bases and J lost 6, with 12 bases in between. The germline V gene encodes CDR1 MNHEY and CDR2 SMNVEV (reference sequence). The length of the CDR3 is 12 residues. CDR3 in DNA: TGTGCCACCTCCTGGGGCGCCGGGGAGCTGTTTTTT. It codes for CATSWGAGELFF.

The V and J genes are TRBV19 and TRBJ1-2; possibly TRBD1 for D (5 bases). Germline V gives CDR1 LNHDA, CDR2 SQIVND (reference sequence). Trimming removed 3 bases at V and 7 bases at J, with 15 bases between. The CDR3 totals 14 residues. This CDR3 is CASSIPGPGGGYTF. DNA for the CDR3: TGTGCCAGTAGTATCCCAGGGCCCGGGGGTGGCTACACCTTC.

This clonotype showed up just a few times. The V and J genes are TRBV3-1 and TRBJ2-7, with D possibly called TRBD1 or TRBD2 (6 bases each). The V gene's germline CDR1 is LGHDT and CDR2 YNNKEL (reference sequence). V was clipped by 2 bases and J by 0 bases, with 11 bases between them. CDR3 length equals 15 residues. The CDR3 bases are TGTGCCAGCAGCCAAATCGGGGGCCTCTCCTACGAGCAGTACTTC. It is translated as CASSQIGGLSYEQYF.

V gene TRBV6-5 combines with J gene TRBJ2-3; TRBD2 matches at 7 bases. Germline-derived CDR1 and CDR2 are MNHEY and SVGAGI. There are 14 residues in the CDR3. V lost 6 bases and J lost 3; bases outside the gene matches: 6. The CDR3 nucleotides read TGTGCCAGCAGGCCGGGGGGAGCGACAGATACGCAGTATTTT. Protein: CASRPGGATDTQYF.

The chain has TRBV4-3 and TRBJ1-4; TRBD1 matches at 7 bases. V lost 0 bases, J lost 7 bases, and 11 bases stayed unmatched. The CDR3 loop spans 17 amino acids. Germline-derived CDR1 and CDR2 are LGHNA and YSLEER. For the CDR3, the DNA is TGCGCCAGCAGCCAAGATTTTGGAGGGGGCCTGGTTGAAAAACTGTTTTTT. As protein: CASSQDFGGGLVEKLFF.

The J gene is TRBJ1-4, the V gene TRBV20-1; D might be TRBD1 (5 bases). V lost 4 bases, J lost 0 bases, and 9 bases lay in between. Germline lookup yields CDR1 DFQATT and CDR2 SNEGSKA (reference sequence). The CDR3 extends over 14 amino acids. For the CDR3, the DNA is TGCAGTGCTATGGGGGAAGCAACTAATGAAAAACTGTTTTTT. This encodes CSAMGEATNEKLFF.

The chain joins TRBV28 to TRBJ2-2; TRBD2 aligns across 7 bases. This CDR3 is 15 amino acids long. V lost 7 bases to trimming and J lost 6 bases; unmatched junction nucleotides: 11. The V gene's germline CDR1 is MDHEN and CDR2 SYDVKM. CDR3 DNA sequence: TGTGCCAGCACGCGGGGAGGGAGGAGTTCCGGGGAGCTGTTTTTT. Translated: CASTRGGRSSGELFF.

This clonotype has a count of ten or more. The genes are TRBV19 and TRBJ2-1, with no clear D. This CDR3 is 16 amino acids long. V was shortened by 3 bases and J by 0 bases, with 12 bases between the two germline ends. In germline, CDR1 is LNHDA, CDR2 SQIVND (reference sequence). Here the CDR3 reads CASSIFQVGSYNEQFF. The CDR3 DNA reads TGTGCCAGTAGTATTTTCCAGGTCGGCTCCTACAATGAGCAGTTCTTC.

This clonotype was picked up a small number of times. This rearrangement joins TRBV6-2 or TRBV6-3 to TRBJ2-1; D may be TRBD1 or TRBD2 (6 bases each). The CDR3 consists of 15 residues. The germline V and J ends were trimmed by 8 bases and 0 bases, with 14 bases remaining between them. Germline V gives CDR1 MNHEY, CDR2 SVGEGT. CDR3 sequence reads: CASVRGPSSYNEQFF. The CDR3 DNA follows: TGTGCCAGCGTTCGGGGGCCTAGCTCCTACAATGAGCAGTTCTTC.

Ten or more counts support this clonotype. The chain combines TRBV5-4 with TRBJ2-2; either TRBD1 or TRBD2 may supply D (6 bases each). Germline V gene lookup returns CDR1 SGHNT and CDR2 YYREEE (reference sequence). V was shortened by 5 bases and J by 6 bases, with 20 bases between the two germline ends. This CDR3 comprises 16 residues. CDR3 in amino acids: CASRPEGGAESGELFF. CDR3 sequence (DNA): TGTGCCAGCAGGCCTGAGGGGGGCGCCGAATCCGGGGAGCTGTTTTTT.

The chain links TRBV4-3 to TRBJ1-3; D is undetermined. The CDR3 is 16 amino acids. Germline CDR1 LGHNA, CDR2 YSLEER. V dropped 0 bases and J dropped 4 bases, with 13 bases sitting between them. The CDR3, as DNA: TGCGCCAGCAGCCAAGATATAGAGGCAGGCGGAAACACCATATATTTT. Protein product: CASSQDIEAGGNTIYF.

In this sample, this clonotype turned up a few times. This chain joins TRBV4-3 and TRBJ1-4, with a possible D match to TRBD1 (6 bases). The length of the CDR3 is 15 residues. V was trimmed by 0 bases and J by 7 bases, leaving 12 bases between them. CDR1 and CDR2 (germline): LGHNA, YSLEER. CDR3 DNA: TGCGCCAGCAGCCAAGATCCGGGGGGGCGTGAAAAACTGTTTTTT. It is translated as CASSQDPGGREKLFF.

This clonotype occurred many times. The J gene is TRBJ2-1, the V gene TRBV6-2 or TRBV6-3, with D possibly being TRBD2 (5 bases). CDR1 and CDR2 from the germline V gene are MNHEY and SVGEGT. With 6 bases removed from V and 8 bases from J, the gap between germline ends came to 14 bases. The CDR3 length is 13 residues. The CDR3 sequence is CASRRTHFDEQFF. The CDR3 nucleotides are TGTGCCAGCAGGCGGACTCACTTCGATGAGCAGTTCTTC.

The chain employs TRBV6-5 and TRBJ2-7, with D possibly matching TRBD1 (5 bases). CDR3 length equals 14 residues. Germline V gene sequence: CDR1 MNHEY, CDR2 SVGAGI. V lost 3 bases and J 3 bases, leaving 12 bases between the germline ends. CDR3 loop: CASSYSGLLYEQYF. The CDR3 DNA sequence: TGTGCCAGCAGTTATTCAGGGCTGCTCTACGAGCAGTACTTC.

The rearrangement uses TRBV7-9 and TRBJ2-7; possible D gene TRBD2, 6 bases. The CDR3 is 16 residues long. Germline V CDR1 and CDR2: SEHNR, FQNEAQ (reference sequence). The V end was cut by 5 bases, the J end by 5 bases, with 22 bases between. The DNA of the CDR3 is TGTGCCAGCAGCCACCTCCTCGGTAGCGGCCAAAACGAGCAGTACTTC. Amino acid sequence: CASSHLLGSGQNEQYF.